This TCR beta chain was sequenced during a study of cytomegalovirus exposure and HLA in healthy donors. V shed 4 bases, J shed 4 bases, and the junction held 5 bases outside the gene matches. CDR3 length equals 14 residues. Germline CDR1 LNHDA, CDR2 SQIVND (reference sequence). This clone came up once. The PCR had 60 Vbeta and 13 Jbeta primers. Method: immunoSEQ multiplex PCR; TCRdb's copy keeps in-frame clones and lacks some. The sample has 150,000 to 200,000 clones; around 78% are singletons. The TCR originated in a woman aged 40 to 49 in good health and CMV-seronegative. Sequencing used PBMCs. The chain joins TRBV19 to TRBJ2-7, with TRBD1 identical over 9 bases. Here the CDR3 DNA reads TGTGCCAGTAGTACCCGAGGGACAGGGTACGAGCAGTACTTC. Its protein product is CASSTRGTGYEQYF.